This T cell receptor beta chain was captured by sequencing in a study of T-cell reconstitution after alpha-beta-depleted transplantation in children listed by TCRdb under 2016. Regarding the complete study: Using TCR repertoire profiling, the study quantitatively followed how T-cell immune reconstitution unfolded in children after TCRalphabeta/CD19-depleted allogeneic hematopoietic cell transplantation.

The CDR3 goes from the cysteine to the phenylalanine over 16 residues. This entry keeps only the CDR3 DNA: 48 bases, framed from base 1. V is trimmed back by 1 base and J by 3 bases, and the junction contains 6 bases that no gene match accounts for. Via the germline V gene, CDR1 is LGHNA and CDR2 YNFKEQ. The method behind the library was PCR. The sequencer was an Illumina HiSeq 2500. Molecular barcoding was employed in the preparation of TCR libraries, with unique molecular identifiers being used to normalize TCRbeta repertoire quantification. The public reads were run again by TCRdb, first through fastp at Q25 and then through MiXCR, and only productive beta chains were kept. One record per CDR3 amino acid sequence lists the most common genes and DNA. The sample yields about 260,000 distinct CDR3 sequences; roughly 8.2% were counted once. The top ten clonotypes cover just under 6.5% of the sample.

The label giving this sample's treatment or condition can be read as: allogeneic hematopoietic cell transplantation with graft depleted of TCRalphabeta T cells and CD19 B cells. The transplant recipients were children given TCRalphabeta/CD19-depleted allogeneic hematopoietic cell grafts. Overall study outcomes, separate from this receptor: Over the following months the frequencies of hyperexpanded clones went down, and after one year T-cell counts and TCRbeta diversity were mostly credited to newly produced T cells. In some patients, the high TCRbeta diversity seen at day 60 was put down to recipient T cells and intrathymic progenitors that had survived conditioning. Apparently early alphabetaT-cell count recovery about two months after transplant reportedly relied on only several hundred rapidly expanded clones derived from non-depleted graft cells.

This clonotype was seen ten or more times. The antigen it binds to is not known. No much larger clonotype is one base removed from it; base qualities were not supplied. The sequences come from PBMCs, mostly from graft donor cells, collected 180 days after TCRalphabeta/CD19-depleted stem cell transplant. The TCR comes from a male patient between 5 and 17 years old who had a stem cell transplant for acute lymphoblastic leukemia, so the T cells may come from the graft donor. The chain is assembled from TRBV4-2 and TRBJ2-7, with TRBD2 matching 10 junction bases. The DNA reads TGTGCCAGCAGCCAAGTAGCTAGCGGGAGTTTCTACGAGCAGTACTTC. It translates as CASSQVASGSFYEQYF.